The T cell receptor beta chain under discussion was sequenced for a study of T cells in Graves' hyperthyroidism and ophthalmopathy. RNA transcripts served as the template for amplifying TCR beta CDR3 regions. Initially, a first-round RT-PCR of the TCR CDR3 employed the HTBI primer set. TCRdb passed the multiplex PCR reads through MiXCR, listing each CDR3 protein once. The table has approximately 720,000 distinct CDR3 sequences, around 20% seen once. Broader study findings: A model of 13 V-J features distinguished ophthalmopathy from stable hyperthyroidism. In the blood, most expanded thyroid clonotypes above 0.001 appeared as well.

This clonotype has ten or more counts. The antigen is unknown. Thyroid ultrasound and orbital computed tomography, with clinical symptoms and serum thyroxine and TRAb, informed diagnoses. The CDR3 extends over 15 amino acids. The germline V gene encodes CDR1 LGHDT and CDR2 YNNKEL (reference sequence). V gave up 0 bases and J gave up 2 bases, with 11 bases separating them. This chain links TRBV3-1 with TRBJ2-7; tentatively, D is TRBD2 (7 bases). Material for sequencing was blood. This TCR was recovered from a woman in her forties or fifties with Graves' hyperthyroidism that later progressed to Graves' ophthalmopathy. CDR3 DNA sequence: TGTGCCAGCAGCCAAGATAGGGGGGGGACCTACGAGCAGTACTTC. Protein: CASSQDRGGTYEQYF.